This T cell receptor beta chain was identified during a study of blood T cells in healthy people across ages. Whole-study context: Template switching captured about one barcoded beta molecule per two T cells.

The use of a sample-barcoded 5' primer and a J-beta primer mix characterized a second PCR of roughly 6 to 11 cycles. TCRdb redid the calling of the 5' RACE reads with MiXCR, one entry per CDR3 protein. Among nearly 1 million distinct CDR3 sequences, roughly 50% were seen once, and the ten largest hold 20% to 25%. Notes on the study in general: Possibly confounding the expanded clonotype changes was the fact that donor CMV status was unknown. Diversity was estimated from one million T cells, and these estimates were considered underestimates. Naive T cell percentage and TCR beta diversity correlated strongly.

This CDR3 spans 14 amino acids. Germline V lookup: CDR1 MGHRA, CDR2 YSYEKL. V lost 2 bases and J lost 13, with 18 bases in between. This clonotype was recorded a few times. Its specificity is not known. The gene calls are TRBV4-1 and TRBJ2-1; either TRBD1 or TRBD2 may fit D (6 bases each). The receptor was isolated from an older woman in good health. The material sequenced was blood. As DNA, the CDR3 is TGCGCCAGCAGCCAACCCTCGCGAGGGGGGTTTCAGTTCTTC. Translating gives CASSQPSRGGFQFF.